The entry that follows covers one TCR beta chain sequence. Its target is not known. The source of the sample is a study of early stage breast cancer tumors. Study conclusions and caveats: Unsorted bulk genomic DNA sequencing lacked pairing and functional marker data. Compared with adjacent normal breast tissue, tumors showed 2 to 3-fold greater T cell density and higher clonality. Most shared enriched TCRB sequences were commonly generated ones. In most of the 16 patients, blood comparison separated tumor from normal breast.

The CDR3 spans 13 residues. Germline values: CDR1 GTSNPN, CDR2 SVGIG (reference sequence). Only in-frame clones appear in the TCRdb table, and some are missing; sequencing was by immunoSEQ multiplex PCR. The profile shows around 71,000 clones, 70% to 85% of them singletons. The chain is built from TRBV30 and TRBJ2-3, with D tentatively TRBD2 (6 bases). The origin of this receptor is a person aged 55 to 70 with breast cancer. The sample taken for sequencing was blood. In DNA, the CDR3 is TGTGCGCGTGGCGGAGGGAGCACAGATACGCAGTATTTT. As protein: CARGGGSTDTQYF.